This T cell receptor (beta chain) was obtained from a study of T cells after posttransplantation cyclophosphamide. Control samples came 1 year after myeloablative marrow transplants with methotrexate plus calcineurin inhibitor. Measured with immunoSEQ multiplex PCR; TCRdb has only the in-frame clones, and not every one. The sample has 15,000 to 20,000 clones, 85% seen once. Germline CDR1 and CDR2: MNHNS and SASEGT. Trimming removed 7 bases at V and 5 bases at J, with 12 bases between. This CDR3 has 12 residues. Whole-study results and caveats: Later blood repertoires were often dominated by clones from the donor CD8+ memory compartment. Tissue-infiltrating T cells from skin or gut overlapped little with blood T cells. Recipient CMV seropositivity and CMV reactivation strongly tracked TRB clonality.

In regard to this clone: Its antigen is undetermined.

The chain links TRBV6-1 to TRBJ2-7; D uncertain. The sequencing used PBMCs, collected after allogeneic stem cell transplant with calcineurin inhibitor and methotrexate. The TCR comes from a female patient between 18 and 35 years old who received an allogeneic stem cell transplant from an unrelated donor, was CMV-positive, and had acute and chronic GVHD. Certain T cells may be donor cells from the graft. As DNA, the CDR3 is TGTGCCAGCAAAGTCGTCCTAGACGAGCAGTACTTC. Amino acids: CASKVVLDEQYF.